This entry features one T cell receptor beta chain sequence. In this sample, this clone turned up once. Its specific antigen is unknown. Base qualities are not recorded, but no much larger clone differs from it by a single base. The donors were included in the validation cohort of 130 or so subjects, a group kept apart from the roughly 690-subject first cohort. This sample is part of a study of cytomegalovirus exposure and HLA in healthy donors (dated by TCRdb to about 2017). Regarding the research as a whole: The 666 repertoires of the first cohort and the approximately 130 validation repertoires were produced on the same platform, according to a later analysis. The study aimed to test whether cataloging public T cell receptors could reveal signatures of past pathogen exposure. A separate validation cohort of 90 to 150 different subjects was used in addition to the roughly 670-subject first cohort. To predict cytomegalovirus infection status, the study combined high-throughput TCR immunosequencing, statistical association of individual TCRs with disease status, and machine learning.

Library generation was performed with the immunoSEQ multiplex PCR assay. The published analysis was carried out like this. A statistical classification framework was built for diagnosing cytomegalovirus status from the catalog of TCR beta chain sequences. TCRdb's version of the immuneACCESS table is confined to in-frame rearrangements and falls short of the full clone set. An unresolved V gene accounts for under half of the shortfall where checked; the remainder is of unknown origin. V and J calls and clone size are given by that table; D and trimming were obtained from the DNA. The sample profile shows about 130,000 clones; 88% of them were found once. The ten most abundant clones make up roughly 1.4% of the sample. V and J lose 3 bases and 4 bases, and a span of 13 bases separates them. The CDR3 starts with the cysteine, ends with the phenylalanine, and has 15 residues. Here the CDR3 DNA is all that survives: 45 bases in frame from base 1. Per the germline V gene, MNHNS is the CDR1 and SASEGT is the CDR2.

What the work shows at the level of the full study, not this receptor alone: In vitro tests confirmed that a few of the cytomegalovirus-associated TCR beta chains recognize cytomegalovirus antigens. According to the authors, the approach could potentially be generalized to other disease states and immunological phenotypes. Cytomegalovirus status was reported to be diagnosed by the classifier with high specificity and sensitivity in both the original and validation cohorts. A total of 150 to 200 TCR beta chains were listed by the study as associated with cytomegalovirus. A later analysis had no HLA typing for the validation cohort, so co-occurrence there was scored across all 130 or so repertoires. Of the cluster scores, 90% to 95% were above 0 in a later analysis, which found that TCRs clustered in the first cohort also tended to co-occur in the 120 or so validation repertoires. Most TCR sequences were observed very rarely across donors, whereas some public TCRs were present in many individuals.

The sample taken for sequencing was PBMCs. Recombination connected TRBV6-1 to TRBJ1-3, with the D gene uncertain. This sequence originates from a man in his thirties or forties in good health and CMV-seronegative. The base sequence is TGTGCCAGCAGTGAGGCAGCCTACAGAGGAAACACCATATATTTT. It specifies CASSEAAYRGNTIYF.